This T cell receptor (beta chain) was sequenced during a study of blood T cells in healthy people across ages. CDR1 and CDR2 from the germline V gene are SGHTA and FQGNSA. This CDR3 is built from 15 residues. Each individual donor underwent a draw of roughly 10 milliliters of peripheral blood. PCR was performed a second time for about 7 to 12 cycles using a sample-barcoded 5' primer and a J-beta primer mix. Individual samples furnished no less than 2.5 million CDR3-containing paired-end reads apiece. TCRdb fed the 5' RACE reads into MiXCR, producing one record per CDR3 protein. The sample has about 1.1 million distinct CDR3 sequences, approximately 38% seen once.

The gene calls are TRBV7-2 and TRBJ2-1; possible D gene TRBD1, 6 bases. The J call may be faulty, since TRBJ2-7 better matches the DNA end. Specimen: blood. This sequence originates from a young man in good health. CDR3: CASSLKQGPYNEQYF. For the CDR3, the DNA is TGTGCCAGCAGCTTAAAACAGGGTCCCTACAATGAGCAGTACTTC.